The T cell receptor (beta chain) under discussion was sequenced for a study of blood T cell repertoires in COVID-19. This clone was found a few times. Profiling relied on immunoSEQ multiplex PCR, and the TCRdb table lists in-frame clones only, not all of them. There are 130,000 to 150,000 clones in the sample; about nine tenths occur only once, and 4% lies in the top ten. Deletions cut 3 bases from V and 8 bases from J, with 13 bases between. The CDR3 has 13 residues. CDR1 is SEHNR and CDR2 is FQNEAQ in the germline V gene (reference sequence). The sample consisted of PBMCs or T cells enriched from blood (not recorded which). The chain is built from TRBV7-9 and TRBJ1-2; D is perhaps TRBD1 (6 bases). The sequence derives from a woman aged 40 to 49 who had been exposed to COVID-19. CDR3 region: CASSFRQAEGYTF. In DNA form, the CDR3 reads TGTGCCAGCAGCTTCCGACAGGCTGAAGGCTACACCTTC.